Below, one T cell receptor (beta chain) is given with its context. The antigen is undetermined. Germline V lookup: CDR1 KGHDR, CDR2 SFDVKD. The length of the CDR3 is 16 residues. Between the trimmed V and J ends, which lost 4 bases and 1 base, there was a span of 14 bases. The template used for profiling TCR beta VDJ and CDR3 was genomic DNA. Via MiXCR, TCRdb re-called the reads, giving one row per CDR3 protein. The sample includes around 170,000 distinct CDR3 sequences, around half seen only once; the top ten take about 9.5%. These data belong to a study of CD8+CD57+ T cells in acquired aplastic anemia. Study overall: On average, sorted CD4+ and CD8+ cells gave roughly 3 ug of DNA. Study-level results: Roughly 27 sequences, all CD8+ CDR3, were shared between patients and controls.

By flow cytometry, patients selected for sequencing had shown an expansion of CD8+CD57+ cells. Severe acquired aplastic anemia was diagnosed in all patients. The blood sampling took place in patients who had so far received no therapy. The clonotype comes from a human donor with aplastic anemia. The material sequenced was sorted CD4+, CD8+, or CD8+CD57+ T cells (not recorded which) from PBMCs. The genes are TRBV24-1 and TRBJ2-3; D not certain. DNA of the CDR3: TGTGCCACCAGTGACCCAACTAAGGGCCGCACAGATACGCAGTATTTT. This gives the protein CATSDPTKGRTDTQYF.